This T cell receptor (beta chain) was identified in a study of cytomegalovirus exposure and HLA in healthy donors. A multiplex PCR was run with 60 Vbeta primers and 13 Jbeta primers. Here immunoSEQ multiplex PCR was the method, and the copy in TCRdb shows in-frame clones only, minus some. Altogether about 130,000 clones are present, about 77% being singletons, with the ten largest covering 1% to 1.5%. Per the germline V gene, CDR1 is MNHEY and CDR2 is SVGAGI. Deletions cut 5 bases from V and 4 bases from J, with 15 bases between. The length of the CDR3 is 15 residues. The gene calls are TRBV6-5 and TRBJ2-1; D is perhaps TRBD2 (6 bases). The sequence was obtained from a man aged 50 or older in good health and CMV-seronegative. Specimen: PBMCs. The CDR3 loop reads CASSTPGLGYNEQFF. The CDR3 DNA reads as TGTGCCAGCAGTACGCCGGGACTGGGTTACAATGAGCAGTTCTTC.